Shown below are 29 T cell receptor beta chains from a single sample sequenced in a study of STAT5B mutations in CD4+ large granular lymphocyte leukemia. Sequenced by immunoSEQ multiplex PCR; TCRdb stores in-frame clones only, minus some. This sample has fewer than 2,500 clones, with more than 75% found just once. Material for sequencing was PBMCs. The receptors originated from a woman aged 70 to 79 with CD4+ T-cell large granular lymphocyte leukemia.

This chain uses TRBV11-3 with TRBJ2-5; D gene ambiguous. The CDR3 is 14 residues long. V lost 5 bases and J 5 bases, leaving 15 bases between the germline ends. The V gene's germline CDR1 is SGHNT and CDR2 YENEEA. CDR3 sequence: CASSLGSARETQYF. The DNA of the CDR3 is TGTGCCAGCAGCCTGGGGTCCGCTAGGGAGACCCAGTACTTC.

V is TRBV5-1 and J is TRBJ2-1, with 7 positions matching TRBD2. Trimming took 0 bases from V and 6 from J; bases not matched to a gene: 6. The CDR3 totals 15 residues. Looked up from germline, CDR1 is SGHRS and CDR2 is YFSETQ. The CDR3 DNA is TGCGCCAGCAGCTTGGAGTCTAGCGGACTCAATGAGCAGTTCTTC. As protein: CASSLESSGLNEQFF.

The gene calls are TRBV5-1 and TRBJ1-1, with 12 bases aligning to TRBD1. The CDR3 runs 16 residues. Germline V gene sequence: CDR1 SGHRS, CDR2 YFSETQ. J lost 3 bases, V lost 4 bases, and 7 bases had no gene match. The CDR3: CASSRDRGLADTEAFF. The CDR3 nucleotides read TGCGCCAGCAGCCGGGACAGGGGGCTTGCGGACACTGAAGCTTTCTTT.

The chain uses TRBV5-1 and TRBJ1-6, with TRBD1 as a possible D gene (6 bases). The ends were cut back, 3 bases at V and 0 bases at J, with 10 bases in the middle. The CDR3 loop spans 16 amino acids. From germline, CDR1 is SGHRS and CDR2 YFSETQ. CDR3 in DNA: TGCGCCAGCAGCTCCGGACAGAACTCCTATAATTCACCCCTCCACTTT. It is translated as CASSSGQNSYNSPLHF.

The J gene is TRBJ1-6, the V gene TRBV10-3; D is uncertain. This CDR3 comprises 12 residues. The V end was cut by 3 bases, the J end by 7 bases, with 4 bases between. The germline CDR1 and CDR2 sequences are ENHRY and SYGVKD. The CDR3 sequence is CAISDQNSPLHF. DNA of the CDR3: TGTGCCATCAGTGACCAGAATTCACCCCTCCACTTT.

CDR3 loop: CASRGAGELFF. In nucleotides, the CDR3 is TGTGCCAGCAGGGGGGCCGGGGAGCTGTTTTTT. The chain carries TRBV2 and TRBJ2-2; D is tentatively TRBD1 or TRBD2 (5 bases each). The germline V and J ends were trimmed by 6 bases and 6 bases, with 5 bases remaining between them. The CDR3 has 11 residues. Per the germline V gene, CDR1 is SNHLY and CDR2 is FYNNEI. The variable domain in full, with the rest retrieved from reference TRBV2 and TRBJ2-2, is EPEVTQTPSHQVTQMGQEVILRCVPISNHLYFYWYRQILGQKVEFLVSFYNNEISEKSEIFDDQFSVERPDGSNFTLKIRSTKLEDSAMYFCASRGAGELFFGEGSRLTVL.

The chain links TRBV12-5 to TRBJ1-1; 10 nucleotides match TRBD1. The V and J ends lost 7 bases and 4 bases, in that order; junction bases with no gene match: 12. The CDR3 is 16 residues long. Germline CDR1 is LGHNT and CDR2 is FRNRAP. In nucleotides, the CDR3 is TGTGCTAGTGCCACTCGGGGACAGGGGATTGTCACTGAAGCTTTCTTT. Translation gives CASATRGQGIVTEAFF.

The chain couples TRBV6-5 to TRBJ1-5; D remains unclear. The CDR3 contains 15 residues. The V end lost 0 bases, the J end lost 0 bases, and 6 bases lay between the germline ends. Germline CDR1 reads MNHEY; CDR2 reads SVGAGI. The CDR3 protein is CASSYSPSSNQPQHF. The CDR3 DNA sequence: TGTGCCAGCAGTTACTCGCCATCTAGCAATCAGCCCCAGCATTTT.

V and J are TRBV5-1 and TRBJ2-5; TRBD1 aligns across 9 bases. In germline, CDR1 is SGHRS, CDR2 YFSETQ. V shed 3 bases, J shed 2 bases, and the junction held 5 bases outside the gene matches. The CDR3 consists of 15 residues. The CDR3 nucleotides read TGCGCCAGCAGCTCCACAGGGGGCCGGCAAGAGACCCAGTACTTC. Amino acid sequence: CASSSTGGRQETQYF.

In nucleotides, the CDR3 is TGTGCCAGCTCGGTTATCCAGAGTGGCTACACCTTC. This sequence encodes CASSVIQSGYTF. This sequence joins TRBV2 and TRBJ1-2, with D hard to call. V lost 8 bases and J lost 7, with 14 bases in between. This CDR3 is built from 12 residues. The germline gives CDR1 SNHLY, CDR2 FYNNEI.

The rearrangement links TRBV19 to TRBJ1-5, with D unresolved. The CDR3 consists of 14 residues. Trimming shortened V by 3 bases and J by 5 bases, and 11 bases separated the two germline ends. Germline V lookup: CDR1 LNHDA, CDR2 SQIVND (reference sequence). CDR3 in amino acids: CASSIRFIDQPQHF. For the CDR3, the DNA is TGTGCCAGTAGTATCCGGTTTATTGATCAGCCCCAGCATTTT.

The J gene is TRBJ1-1, the V gene TRBV27, with a weak D call TRBD1 (6 bases). Germline V gene lookup returns CDR1 MNHEY and CDR2 SMNVEV (reference sequence). V was pared by 3 bases and J by 2 bases, with 13 bases between. The length of the CDR3 is 15 residues. The DNA for the CDR3 is TGTGCCAGCAGTTTGGGGGGCACCTCTAACACTGAAGCTTTCTTT. It translates to CASSLGGTSNTEAFF.

The V and J genes are TRBV5-1 and TRBJ1-1, with 7 bases matching TRBD1. Germline-derived CDR1 and CDR2 are SGHRS and YFSETQ. V lost 1 base and J lost 6; bases outside the gene matches: 15. This CDR3 spans 17 amino acids. CDR3 loop: CASSLFPRGELFPEAFF. The CDR3 region has the DNA TGCGCCAGCAGCTTGTTTCCCAGGGGGGAGTTATTCCCTGAAGCTTTCTTT.

J is TRBJ1-2 and V is TRBV7-9; weak D call: TRBD1 (6 bases). CDR3 size: 14 residues. Trimming took off 5 bases at V and 1 base at J, with 11 bases between the two ends. Looked up from germline, CDR1 is SEHNR and CDR2 is FQNEAQ (reference sequence). This CDR3 reads CASSIGQLNYGYTF. The CDR3 DNA reads TGTGCCAGCAGCATAGGACAGCTTAACTATGGCTACACCTTC.

The chain is built from TRBV7-9 and TRBJ2-7; D is unclear. The germline CDR1 and CDR2 sequences are SEHNR and FQNEAQ (reference sequence). V lost 3 bases and J 2 bases, leaving 11 bases between the germline ends. The CDR3 totals 14 residues. The chain's CDR3 is CASSLGGRAYEQYF. The CDR3 DNA reads TGTGCCAGCAGCTTGGGCGGCCGTGCCTACGAGCAGTACTTC.

The CDR3 DNA reads TGTGCCAGCAGCTTTGGAAATTTGGAGACCCAGTACTTC. It codes for CASSFGNLETQYF. This chain links TRBV7-2 with TRBJ2-5; no firm D call. Germline CDR1 reads SGHTA; CDR2 reads FQGNSA. This CDR3 has 13 amino acids. V was pared by 3 bases and J by 5 bases, with 10 bases between.

The chain links TRBV19 to TRBJ1-5; weak D call: TRBD1 (5 bases). There are 15 residues in the CDR3. Trimming took off 3 bases at V and 0 bases at J, with 9 bases between the two ends. In germline, CDR1 is LNHDA, CDR2 SQIVND (reference sequence). The CDR3 nucleotides are TGTGCCAGTAGTATGGAGGGGAATAGCAATCAGCCCCAGCATTTT. Residues: CASSMEGNSNQPQHF.

The chain uses TRBV27 and TRBJ2-7; D is uncertain. The CDR3 runs to 16 residues. V lost 3 bases and J 3 bases, leaving 18 bases between the germline ends. Per the germline V gene, CDR1 is MNHEY and CDR2 is SMNVEV (reference sequence). The CDR3 nucleotides read TGTGCCAGCAGTTTGGGCGTCGACTCCCTATACTACGAGCAGTACTTC. This translates into CASSLGVDSLYYEQYF.

The chain combines TRBV2 with TRBJ1-6; D call uncertain. This CDR3 is built from 14 residues. Trimming removed 4 bases from V and 10 bases from J, with 14 bases in between. Per germline, CDR1 SNHLY and CDR2 FYNNEI. CDR3 sequence (DNA): TGTGCCAGCAGTGTGGACCCCGCCCAATCACCCCTCCACTTT. Amino acids: CASSVDPAQSPLHF. The full variable domain, rest sourced from reference TRBV2 and TRBJ1-6, is EPEVTQTPSHQVTQMGQEVILRCVPISNHLYFYWYRQILGQKVEFLVSFYNNEISEKSEIFDDQFSVERPDGSNFTLKIRSTKLEDSAMYFCASSVDPAQSPLHFGNGTRLTVT.

A single count supports this clone. The CDR3 here is CASSPPVSGGFQETQYF. The CDR3 DNA follows: TGTGCCAGCTCACCACCGGTTAGCGGTGGCTTTCAAGAGACCCAGTACTTC. The chain has TRBV18 and TRBJ2-5; tentative D call: TRBD2 (6 bases). This CDR3 has 17 residues. Trimming left V 0 bases short and J 2 bases short, with 16 bases between. CDR1 KGHSH and CDR2 LQKENI come from the germline V gene. Supplemented by reference TRBV18 and TRBJ2-5, the full variable domain reads NAGVMQNPRHLVRRRGQEARLRCSPMKGHSHVYWYRQLPEEGLKFMVYLQKENIIDESGMPKERFSAEFPKEGPSILRIQQVVRGDSAAYFCASSPPVSGGFQETQYFGPGTRLLVL.

The genes are TRBV5-6 and TRBJ1-5, with D hard to call. V was clipped by 2 bases and J by 0 bases, with 12 bases between them. This CDR3 has 16 amino acids. Germline V gives CDR1 SGHDT, CDR2 YYEEEE. The CDR3 loop reads CASSLYNGYSNQPQHF. The CDR3, as DNA: TGTGCCAGCAGCTTATATAACGGATATAGCAATCAGCCCCAGCATTTT.

The chain has TRBV6-1 and TRBJ2-5, with 9 bases matching TRBD2. V lost 3 bases to trimming and J lost 3 bases; unmatched junction nucleotides: 20. The CDR3 has 20 amino acids. Germline lookup yields CDR1 MNHNS and CDR2 SASEGT. CDR3 sequence: CASSEFGARTIAGVKETQYF. CDR3 bases: TGTGCCAGCAGTGAGTTTGGGGCTCGTACCATAGCGGGGGTAAAAGAGACCCAGTACTTC.

The chain joins TRBV7-9 to TRBJ2-3; no clear D. Germline loops: CDR1 SEHNR, CDR2 FQNEAQ (reference sequence). The CDR3 is 14 amino acids. The V and J ends lost 5 bases and 0 bases respectively, with 9 bases between them. The CDR3: CASSPAISTDTQYF. The CDR3 nucleotides are TGTGCCAGCAGCCCGGCAATAAGCACAGATACGCAGTATTTT. Supplemented by reference TRBV7-9 and TRBJ2-3, the full variable domain reads DTGVSQNPRHKITKRGQNVTFRCDPISEHNRLYWYRQTLGQGPEFLTYFQNEAQLEKSRLLSDRFSAERPKGSFSTLEIQRTEQGDSAMYLCASSPAISTDTQYFGPGTRLTVL.

The genes are TRBV2 and TRBJ2-3; either TRBD1 or TRBD2 may fit D (5 bases each). From germline, CDR1 is SNHLY and CDR2 FYNNEI. The ends were cut back, 6 bases at V and 4 bases at J, with 14 bases in the middle. This CDR3 is built from 14 residues. The CDR3 reads CASREQGAPDTQYF. CDR3 nucleotides: TGTGCCAGCAGGGAGCAGGGAGCTCCAGATACGCAGTATTTT. The complete variable domain, with remaining parts taken from reference TRBV2 and TRBJ2-3, reads EPEVTQTPSHQVTQMGQEVILRCVPISNHLYFYWYRQILGQKVEFLVSFYNNEISEKSEIFDDQFSVERPDGSNFTLKIRSTKLEDSAMYFCASREQGAPDTQYFGPGTRLTVL.

This clone was counted between two and nine times. V usage is TRBV13 and J usage is TRBJ1-6; 9 bases align to TRBD1. The ends lost 2 bases at V and 12 bases at J; junction bases unmatched: 8. The CDR3 covers 15 residues. Germline assignment: CDR1 PRHDT and CDR2 FYEKMQ (reference sequence). CDR3 sequence reads: CASSLRSGQGQPLHF. As DNA, the CDR3 is TGTGCCAGCAGCTTACGGTCGGGACAGGGCCAACCCCTCCACTTT.

This clone showed up just a few times. J is TRBJ2-7 and V is TRBV4-1; D remains ambiguous. Trimming removed 1 base at V and 4 bases at J, with 11 bases between. CDR3 length: 14 amino acids. From germline, CDR1 is MGHRA and CDR2 YSYEKL. CDR3 protein: CASSQAVREYEQYF. The CDR3 DNA is TGCGCCAGCAGCCAAGCGGTCCGAGAATACGAGCAGTACTTC.

This chain uses TRBV5-1 with TRBJ2-1; 11 bases fit TRBD2. The CDR3 contains 15 residues. Germline V gene data show CDR1 as SGHRS and CDR2 as YFSETQ. Losses at the gene ends were 0 bases for V and 8 bases for J; bases not matched to a gene: 4. The CDR3 loop reads CASSLVGLAVDEQFF. In DNA form, the CDR3 reads TGCGCCAGCAGCTTGGTGGGACTAGCGGTCGATGAGCAGTTCTTC.

The gene calls are TRBV14 and TRBJ2-7; D is ambiguous. Per the germline V gene, CDR1 is SGHDN and CDR2 is FVKESK. CDR3 length: 15 residues. The ends were cut back, 1 base at V and 3 bases at J, with 13 bases in the middle. The DNA for the CDR3 is TGTGCCAGCAGCCAAGGTGTGACATCTTACTACGAGCAGTACTTC. Amino acids: CASSQGVTSYYEQYF.

The chain is built from TRBV6-1 and TRBJ1-6; 7 positions agree with TRBD1. The V gene's germline CDR1 is MNHNS and CDR2 SASEGT. The CDR3 runs to 16 residues. J gave up 6 bases and V 4 bases, and 9 bases lay outside the gene matches. Here the CDR3 DNA reads TGTGCCAGCAGTGGAGAACAGGGGAGCGGTAATTCACCCCTCCACTTT. Amino acid sequence: CASSGEQGSGNSPLHF.